This T cell receptor beta chain originates from a study of cytomegalovirus exposure and HLA in healthy donors (dated by TCRdb to 2015 to 2018). Notes on the research overall: In an earlier analysis of approximately 640 of the donors, about 270 Gb of sequence data and 117 million unique TCR beta sequences from some 170 million T cells were reported. Roughly 300 gigabases of sequencing data and around 80 million unique TCR sequences made up an early release that covered 500 to 650 HLA-typed donors. Of the roughly 400 genotyped donors, approximately 83% fell in the genetic ancestry cluster associated with self-reported Caucasian donors. The study was designed to test whether signatures of past pathogen exposure could be identified by cataloging public T cell receptors. The study used immunosequencing to profile the T cell repertoires of 670 or so subjects and linked those repertoires to cytomegalovirus serostatus. A separate validation cohort of approximately 120 different subjects was used in addition to the 666-subject first cohort. High-throughput TCR immunosequencing, statistical association of individual TCRs with disease status, and machine learning were combined to predict cytomegalovirus infection status. In a later analysis, previously published TCR beta repertoires from fewer than 750 donors were re-analyzed and high-resolution HLA genotyping was added so that TCR occurrence patterns could be studied. Rather than using new phenotypic data, the later analysis identified candidate immune exposures from TCR beta sequences and from how often those sequences occurred across donors. An earlier analysis of a few hundred of the donors applied high-throughput TCR beta sequencing to assess whether each TCR beta V gene segment acted as functional or pseudogenic. Donor age, sex, ethnicity and CMV serostatus were collected together with the repertoire data. Genome-wide SNP genotypes for about 55% of the 666 donors were used in a later genetic analysis, which treated that subset as a discovery cohort. All discovery cohort repertoires had been generated using a single sequencing platform. Class I and class II HLA loci were covered by the typing at four-digit resolution. Typing coverage varied by locus: roughly 629-640 donors for A, B, C, DRB1 and DQB1; more than 500 for DQA1; nearly 610 for DPA1; roughly 450 for DPB1. Five DR-DQ haplotypes were handled as single units for association and clustering because linkage in the cohort was strong. Across around 400 genotyped donors of the cohort, an average of roughly 250,000 unique TCR beta nucleotide sequences per donor were sequenced, and about a sixth of those sequences were non-productive.

Cut back by 6 bases and 0 bases, the V and J ends lie 6 bases apart. The CDR3, from cysteine to phenylalanine, totals 13 residues. The entry retains the CDR3 DNA only, 39 bases that are in frame from base 1. CDR1 MDHEN and CDR2 SYDVKM were looked up in the germline V gene. Library creation used the immunoSEQ multiplex PCR assay. The multiplex PCR relied on a mix of 60 forward primers for TCR Vbeta segments and 13 reverse primers for TCR Jbeta segments. The CDR3 region of rearranged TCR beta genes was amplified from genomic DNA by a multiplex PCR assay. The amplified TCR beta libraries were sequenced on the Illumina HiSeq System as 87-base-pair reads. The published analysis was carried out like this. A later analysis tallied around 87 million unique TCR beta chains across the 666 repertoires, and around 12 million of those chains were shared by two or more donors. Raw reads were error-corrected and collapsed into unique sequences by a nearest-neighbor algorithm in which closely related sequences were merged to remove PCR and sequencing errors. To assign V, D and J gene segments, CDR3 sequences were aligned to IMGT reference sequences. For a sequence to be retained, at least a six-nucleotide match to both a V gene segment and a J gene segment was required. A rearrangement counted as productive if the CDR3 had no stop codons and remained in frame with V and J, and every other rearrangement counted as non-productive. CDR3 was defined according to IMGT convention as the region running from the second conserved V-encoded cysteine to the conserved J-encoded phenylalanine. In an earlier analysis of approximately 500 of the donors, sequences lacking an unambiguous match to a single V gene segment were excluded. In an earlier analysis of roughly 600 of the donors, a V segment was called functional when productive rearrangements were above 56.7%, and segregating when the standard deviation between donors exceeded 5%. A statistical classification framework was built to diagnose cytomegalovirus status from the catalog of TCR beta chain sequences. A later analysis assigned V and J genes by comparing TCR nucleotide sequences with IMGT/GENE-DB human TR gene sequences. In a later analysis, CDR3 sequences and most-parsimonious VDJ recombination scenarios were assigned using the TCRdist pipeline. In a later analysis, every TCR beta chain was defined by the combination of its CDR3 amino acid sequence and its V-gene family, and reads without a unique V-gene family were dropped. In a later analysis, a few hundred highly shared, low-generation-probability nucleotide sequences were removed to address suspected cross-contamination and a sequencing artifact. For each public chain, a later analysis derived a clonal expansion index from normalized ranks of inferred template counts within each repertoire. In a later analysis, generation probabilities were computed using a VDJ recombination model fitted to out-of-frame rearrangements, and the results were checked against IGoR. In a later analysis, TCR-TCR, TCR-HLA and TCR-CMV co-occurrence was scored with hypergeometric tests, and a repertoire-size bias correction was applied to TCR pairs. False discovery rates were estimated in a later analysis by permuting HLA or CMV assignments 20 times. In a later analysis, co-occurring TCRs were grouped using DBSCAN, with TCRdist sequence similarity added in when clustering inside HLA-allele-positive subsets. For co-occurrence clustering, repertoires with fewer than 30,000 or more than 120,000 public chains were excluded, along with a handful of repertoires with anomalous nucleotide sharing. TCRdb took over this immuneACCESS table, retaining in-frame rearrangements with V and J assigned. Such tables are incomplete; in checked studies, under half of the missing clones stem from an unresolved V gene, and the remainder is unexplained. The D gene and trimming were derived from the DNA, and the V and J assignments and clone size from that table. The sample profile shows over 150,000 clones; roughly 70% of them were found once. The ten largest clonotypes hold around 3% of the sample.

The full study reports these points: According to a later analysis, parvovirus B19, influenza, CMV and Epstein-Barr virus appeared linked to several top co-occurrence clusters. The study listed over 150 TCR beta chains as associated with cytomegalovirus. A later analysis found that TCR association rates varied across HLA loci, with DRB1 alleles showing the most associated TCRs and HLA-C alleles the fewest. The classifier was reported to diagnose cytomegalovirus status with high specificity and sensitivity in both the original and validation cohorts. The only immune exposure information available for the cohort was CMV serostatus. This cohort had only TCR beta chains sequenced, and the lack of alpha or paired-chain data limited which features could be detected. The authors suggested that the approach could potentially be extended to other disease states and immunological phenotypes. In a later genetic analysis, fewer N-insertions in productive TCRs were reported among donors in an Asian-associated ancestry cluster than the roughly 700-donor mean. In an earlier analysis of about 550 of the donors, most TCR beta V segments were observed in productive rearrangements about 90% or about 30% of the time, broadly matching IMGT annotations. The earlier analysis of some 540 of the donors excluded roughly 16 rarely observed V segments, including chromosome 9 orphons, because counts were too low. Assigning TCR associations to individual alleles was difficult when HLA alleles, especially DR and DQ, strongly co-occurred. In a later analysis, HLA-associated TCR beta chains were found to be more clonally expanded and to have lower generation probabilities than equally common non-associated chains. Roughly uniform sequencing depth across donors was assumed in presence/absence analyses, although this assumption may not hold. A cluster of highly shared sequence variants was judged likely to represent a technical artifact of the sequencing pipeline. According to a later analysis, most CMV-associated TCR beta chains appeared to be HLA-restricted, and the HLA associations seemed to be driven largely by CMV exposure. A few of the identified cytomegalovirus-associated TCR beta chains were confirmed in vitro to be specific for cytomegalovirus antigens. Most TCR sequences were seen in very few donors, while some public TCRs were found in many individuals. Correlated functional status among segregating V segments might be attributable to linkage disequilibrium, but an unknown experimental factor could not be ruled out. An association between a missense DCLRE1C variant and V-gene and J-gene trimming of TCR beta chains was found in a later genetic analysis and replicated in an independent cohort. Because the 87-base-pair reads could not distinguish some IMGT-functional V segments, including TRBV6-2 and TRBV6-3, those segments were excluded. Specific HLA alleles were associated with about 17,000 TCR beta sequences at a false discovery rate of 0.05 in a later analysis. HLA typing was unavailable for some donors at each locus, so association tests used only the typed subset. A further reported finding was that TCR beta sequences accurately predicted the HLA-A and HLA-B alleles for most subjects in the first cohort.

The cohort consisted of some 730 healthy bone marrow donors. Cohort members were all nominally healthy when sampled, although unrecorded immune exposures were likely present. The donor was CMV seronegative and belonged to the group of over 350 seronegative cohort members. A peripheral blood sample was collected from each donor, and TCR beta sequencing was performed on peripheral blood mononuclear cells. The Qiagen DNeasy Blood Extraction Kit was used to extract genomic DNA from the blood cell samples. As concerns this clone: This receptor's antigen is unknown. No base qualities exist here, and no much larger clone lies one base off it.

This sequence uses TRBV28 and TRBJ1-5; the D gene remains uncertain. The sequence derives from a male donor in good health and CMV-seronegative. Sequences were obtained from PBMCs. DNA sequence: TGTGCCAGCAGCTTTTATAGCAATCAGCCCCAGCATTTT. Its protein is CASSFYSNQPQHF.